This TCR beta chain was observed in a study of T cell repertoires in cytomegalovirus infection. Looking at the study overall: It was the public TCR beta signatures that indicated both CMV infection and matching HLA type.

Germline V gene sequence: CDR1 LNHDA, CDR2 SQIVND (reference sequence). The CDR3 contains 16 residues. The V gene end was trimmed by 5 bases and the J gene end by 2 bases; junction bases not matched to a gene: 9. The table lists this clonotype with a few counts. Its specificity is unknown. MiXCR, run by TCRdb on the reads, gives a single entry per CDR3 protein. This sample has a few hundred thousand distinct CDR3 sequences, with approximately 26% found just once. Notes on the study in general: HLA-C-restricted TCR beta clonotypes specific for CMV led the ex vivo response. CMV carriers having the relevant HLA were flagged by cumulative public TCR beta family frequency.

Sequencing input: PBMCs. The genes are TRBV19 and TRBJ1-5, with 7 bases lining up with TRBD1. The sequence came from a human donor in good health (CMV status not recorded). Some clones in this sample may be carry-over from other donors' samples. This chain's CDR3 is CASSPRQGGGNQPQHF. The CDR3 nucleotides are TGTGCCAGTAGTCCAAGACAGGGAGGAGGCAATCAGCCCCAGCATTTT.